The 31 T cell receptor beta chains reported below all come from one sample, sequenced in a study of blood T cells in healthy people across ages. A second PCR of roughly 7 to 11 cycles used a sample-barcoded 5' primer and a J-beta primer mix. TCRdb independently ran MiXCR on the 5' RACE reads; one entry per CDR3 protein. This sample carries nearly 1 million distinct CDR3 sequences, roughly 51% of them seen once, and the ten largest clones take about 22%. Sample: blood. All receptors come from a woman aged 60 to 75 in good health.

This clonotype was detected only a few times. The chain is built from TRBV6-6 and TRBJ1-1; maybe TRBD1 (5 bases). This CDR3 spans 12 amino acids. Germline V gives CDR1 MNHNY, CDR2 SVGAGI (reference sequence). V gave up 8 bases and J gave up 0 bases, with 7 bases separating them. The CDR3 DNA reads TGTGCCAGCGTCAGGGTGAACACTGAAGCTTTCTTT. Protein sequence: CASVRVNTEAFF.

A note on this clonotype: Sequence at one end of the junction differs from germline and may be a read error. CDR3 sequence (DNA): TGTGCCAGCAGCGCGGGCCAGACCGTATATGGTTACACCTTC. Translation gives CASSAGQTVYGYTF. V and J are TRBV9 and TRBJ1-2; D call uncertain. CDR3 length: 14 residues. Germline CDR1 reads SGDLS; CDR2 reads YYNGEE.

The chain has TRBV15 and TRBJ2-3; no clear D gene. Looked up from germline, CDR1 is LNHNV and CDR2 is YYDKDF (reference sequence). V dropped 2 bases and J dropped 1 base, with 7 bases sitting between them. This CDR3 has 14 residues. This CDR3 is CATSRMYGTDTQYF. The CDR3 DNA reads TGTGCCACCAGCAGAATGTACGGCACAGATACGCAGTATTTT.

The CDR3: CSARGPRQGWNSPLHF. The CDR3, as DNA: TGCAGTGCTAGAGGGCCCCGACAGGGTTGGAATTCACCCCTCCACTTT. This chain links TRBV20-1 with TRBJ1-6; 7 nucleotides match TRBD1. V trimming: 1 base; J trimming: 7 bases; junction bases outside the gene matches: 10. The germline V gene has CDR1 DFQATT and CDR2 SNEGSKA (reference sequence). The CDR3 spans 16 residues.

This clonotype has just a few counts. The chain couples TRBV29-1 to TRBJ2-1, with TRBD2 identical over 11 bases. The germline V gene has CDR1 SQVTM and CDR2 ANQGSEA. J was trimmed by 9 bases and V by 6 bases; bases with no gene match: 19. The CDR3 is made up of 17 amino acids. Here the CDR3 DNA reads TGCAGCGTCGGAACCCGTCCGACTAGCGGGGTCCGGGGTGAGCAGTTCTTC. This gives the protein CSVGTRPTSGVRGEQFF.

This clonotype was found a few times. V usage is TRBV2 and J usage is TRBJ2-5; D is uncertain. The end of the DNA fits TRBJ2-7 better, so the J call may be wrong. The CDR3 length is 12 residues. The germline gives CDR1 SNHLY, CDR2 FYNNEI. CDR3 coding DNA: TGTGCCAGCAATCTTGGGGATGGCGAGCAGTACTTC. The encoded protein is CASNLGDGEQYF.

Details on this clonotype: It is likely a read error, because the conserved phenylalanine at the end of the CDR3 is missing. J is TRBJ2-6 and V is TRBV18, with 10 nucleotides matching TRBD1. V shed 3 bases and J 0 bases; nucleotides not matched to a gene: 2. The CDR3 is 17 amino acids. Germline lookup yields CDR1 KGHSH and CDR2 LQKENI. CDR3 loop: CASSPGQGYSGANVLTV. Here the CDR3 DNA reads TGTGCCAGCTCACCGGGACAGGGGTACTCTGGGGCCAACGTCCTGACTGTC.

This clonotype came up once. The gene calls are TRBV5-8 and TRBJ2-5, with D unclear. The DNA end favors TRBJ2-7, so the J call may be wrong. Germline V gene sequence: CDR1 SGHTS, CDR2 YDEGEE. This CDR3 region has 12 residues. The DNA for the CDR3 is TGTGCCAGCAGCTTCCCCGGGCTCGAGCAGTACTTC. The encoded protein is CASSFPGLEQYF.

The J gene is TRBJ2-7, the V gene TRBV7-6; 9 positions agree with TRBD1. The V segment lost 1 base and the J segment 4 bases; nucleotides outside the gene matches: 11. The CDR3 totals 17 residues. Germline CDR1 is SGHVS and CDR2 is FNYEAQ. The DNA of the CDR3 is TGTGCCAGCAGCTTAGATTGGGCCGGGACAGGGAGGTACGAGCAGTACTTC. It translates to CASSLDWAGTGRYEQYF.

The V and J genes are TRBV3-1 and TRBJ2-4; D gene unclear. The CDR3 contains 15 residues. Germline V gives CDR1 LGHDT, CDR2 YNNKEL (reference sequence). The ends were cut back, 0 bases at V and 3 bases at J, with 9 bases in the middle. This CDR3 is CASSQDPAGKNIQYF. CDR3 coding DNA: TGTGCCAGCAGCCAAGATCCGGCAGGCAAAAACATTCAGTACTTC.

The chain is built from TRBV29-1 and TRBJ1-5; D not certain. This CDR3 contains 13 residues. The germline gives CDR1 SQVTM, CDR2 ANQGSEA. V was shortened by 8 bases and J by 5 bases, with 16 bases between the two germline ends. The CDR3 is CSIAEPSDQPQHF. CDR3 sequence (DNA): TGCAGCATCGCTGAACCGAGTGATCAGCCCCAGCATTTT.

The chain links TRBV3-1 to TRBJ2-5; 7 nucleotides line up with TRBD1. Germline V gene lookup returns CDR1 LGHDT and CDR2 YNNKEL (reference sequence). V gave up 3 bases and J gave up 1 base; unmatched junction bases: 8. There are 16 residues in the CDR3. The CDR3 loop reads CASSQGQKNLQETQYF. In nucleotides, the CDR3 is TGTGCCAGCAGCCAGGGACAGAAAAACCTCCAAGAGACCCAGTACTTC.

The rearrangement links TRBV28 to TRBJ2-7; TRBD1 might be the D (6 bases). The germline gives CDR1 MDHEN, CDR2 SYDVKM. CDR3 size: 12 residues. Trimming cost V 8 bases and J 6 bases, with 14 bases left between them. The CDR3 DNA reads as TGTGCCAGCCACCAACAGGGAAGCGAGCAGTACTTC. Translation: CASHQQGSEQYF.

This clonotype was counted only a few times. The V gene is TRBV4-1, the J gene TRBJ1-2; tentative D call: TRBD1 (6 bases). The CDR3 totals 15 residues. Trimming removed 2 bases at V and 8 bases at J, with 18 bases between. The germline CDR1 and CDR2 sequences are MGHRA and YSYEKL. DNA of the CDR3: TGCGCCAGCAGCCAACCGAGGGCAGGGGTGGGCGGCTACACCTTC. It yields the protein CASSQPRAGVGGYTF.

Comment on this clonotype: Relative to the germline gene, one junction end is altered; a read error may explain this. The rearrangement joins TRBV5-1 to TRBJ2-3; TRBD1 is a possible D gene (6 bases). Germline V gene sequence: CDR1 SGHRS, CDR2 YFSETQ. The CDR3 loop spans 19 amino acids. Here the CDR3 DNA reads TGCGCCAGCAGCTTGATTCTAGCCATCAGGGGCCCTGGCACAGATGCGCAGTATTTT. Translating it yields CASSLILAIRGPGTDAQYF.

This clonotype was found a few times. CDR3 sequence reads: CASSGTSLEQYF. CDR3 in DNA: TGTGCCAGCAGCGGGACTAGTCTCGAGCAGTACTTC. V is TRBV9 and J is TRBJ2-7, with 7 positions matching TRBD2. The germline V gene encodes CDR1 SGDLS and CDR2 YYNGEE. The CDR3 spans 12 residues. Trimming took 3 bases from V and 6 from J; bases not matched to a gene: 3.

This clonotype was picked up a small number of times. CDR3 nucleotide sequence: TGTGCCAGCAGCTTGAGTAGCGGGAGCCGAGATACGCAGTATTTT. Translated: CASSLSSGSRDTQYF. V is TRBV7-2 and J is TRBJ2-3, with 9 bases aligning to TRBD2. Germline V gives CDR1 SGHTA, CDR2 FQGNSA. The CDR3 runs 15 residues. The V segment lost 3 bases and the J segment 5 bases; nucleotides outside the gene matches: 6.

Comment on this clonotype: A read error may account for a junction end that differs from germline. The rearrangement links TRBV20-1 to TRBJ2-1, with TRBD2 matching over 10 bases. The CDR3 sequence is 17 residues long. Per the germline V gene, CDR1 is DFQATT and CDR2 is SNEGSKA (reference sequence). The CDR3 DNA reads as TGCAGTGCCTTAACCCGACTAGCGGGTAAATCCTACAATGGGCAGTTCTTC. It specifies CSALTRLAGKSYNGQFF.

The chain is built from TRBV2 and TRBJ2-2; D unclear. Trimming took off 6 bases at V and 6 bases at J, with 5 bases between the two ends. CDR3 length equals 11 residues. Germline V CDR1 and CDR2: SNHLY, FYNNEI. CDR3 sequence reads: CASRYPGELFF. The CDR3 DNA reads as TGTGCCAGCAGATATCCCGGGGAGCTGTTTTTT.

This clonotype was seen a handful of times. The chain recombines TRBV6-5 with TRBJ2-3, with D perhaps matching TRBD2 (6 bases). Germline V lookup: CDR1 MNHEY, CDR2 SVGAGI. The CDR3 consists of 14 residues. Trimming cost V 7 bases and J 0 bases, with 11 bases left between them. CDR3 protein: CASNRGSSTDTQYF. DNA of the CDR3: TGTGCCAGCAACCGGGGGTCTAGCACAGATACGCAGTATTTT.

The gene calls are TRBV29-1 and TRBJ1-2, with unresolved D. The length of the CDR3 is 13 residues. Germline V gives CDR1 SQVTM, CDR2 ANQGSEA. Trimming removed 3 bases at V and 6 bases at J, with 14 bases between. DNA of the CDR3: TGCAGCGTTGATGACGGGTTCGTGCATGGCTACACCTTC. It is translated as CSVDDGFVHGYTF.

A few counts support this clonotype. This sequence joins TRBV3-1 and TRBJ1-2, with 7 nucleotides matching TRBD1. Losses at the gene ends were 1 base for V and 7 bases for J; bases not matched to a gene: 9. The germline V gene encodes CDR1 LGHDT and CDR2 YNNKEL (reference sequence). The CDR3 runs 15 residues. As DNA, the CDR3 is TGTGCCAGCAGCCAAGCAGGGACAGCCCCTCTTGGCTACACCTTC. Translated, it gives CASSQAGTAPLGYTF.

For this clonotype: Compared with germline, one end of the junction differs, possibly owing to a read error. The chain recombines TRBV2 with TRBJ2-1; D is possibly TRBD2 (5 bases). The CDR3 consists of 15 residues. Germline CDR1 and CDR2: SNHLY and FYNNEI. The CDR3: CASSGQRNSYNEQFF. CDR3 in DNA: TGTGCCAGTAGTGGGCAGCGGAACTCCTACAATGAGCAGTTCTTC.

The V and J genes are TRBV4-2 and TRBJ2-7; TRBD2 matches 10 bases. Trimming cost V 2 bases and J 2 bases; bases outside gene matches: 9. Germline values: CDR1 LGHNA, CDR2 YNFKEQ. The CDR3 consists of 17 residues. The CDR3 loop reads CASSQLPGLAATYEQYF. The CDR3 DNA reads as TGTGCCAGCAGCCAACTTCCCGGACTAGCGGCTACCTACGAGCAGTACTTC.

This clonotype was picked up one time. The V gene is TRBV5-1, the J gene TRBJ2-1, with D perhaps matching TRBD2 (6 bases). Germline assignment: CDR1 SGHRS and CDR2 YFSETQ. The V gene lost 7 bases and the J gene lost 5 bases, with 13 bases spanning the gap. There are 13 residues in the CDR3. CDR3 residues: CASGRDSNNEQFF. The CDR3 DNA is TGCGCCAGCGGTAGGGACTCAAACAATGAGCAGTTCTTC.

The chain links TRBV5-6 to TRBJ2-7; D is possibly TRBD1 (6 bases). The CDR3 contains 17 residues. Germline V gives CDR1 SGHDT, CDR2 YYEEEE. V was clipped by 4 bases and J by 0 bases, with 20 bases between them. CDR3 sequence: CASSPGIGAGASYEQYF. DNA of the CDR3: TGTGCCAGCAGCCCGGGGATTGGGGCAGGGGCCTCCTACGAGCAGTACTTC.

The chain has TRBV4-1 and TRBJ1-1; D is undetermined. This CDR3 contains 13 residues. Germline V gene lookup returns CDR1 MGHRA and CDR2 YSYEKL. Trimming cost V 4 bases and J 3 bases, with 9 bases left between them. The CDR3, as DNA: TGCGCCAGCAGCCCCCTACGGTACACTGAAGCTTTCTTT. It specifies CASSPLRYTEAFF.

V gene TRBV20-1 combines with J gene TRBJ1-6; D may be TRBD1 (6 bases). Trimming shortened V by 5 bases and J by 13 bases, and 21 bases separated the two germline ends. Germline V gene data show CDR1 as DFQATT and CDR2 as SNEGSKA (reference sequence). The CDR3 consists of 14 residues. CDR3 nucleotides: TGCAGTGCTTTAACAGGGCCTGGTGGTCGGCCCCTCCACTTT. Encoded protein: CSALTGPGGRPLHF.

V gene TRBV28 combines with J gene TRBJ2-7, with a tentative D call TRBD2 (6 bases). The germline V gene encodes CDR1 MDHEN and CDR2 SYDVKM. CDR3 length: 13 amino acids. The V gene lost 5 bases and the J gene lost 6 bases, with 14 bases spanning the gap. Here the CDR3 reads CASSGRLVFEQYF. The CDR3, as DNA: TGTGCCAGCAGTGGCCGACTAGTTTTCGAGCAGTACTTC.

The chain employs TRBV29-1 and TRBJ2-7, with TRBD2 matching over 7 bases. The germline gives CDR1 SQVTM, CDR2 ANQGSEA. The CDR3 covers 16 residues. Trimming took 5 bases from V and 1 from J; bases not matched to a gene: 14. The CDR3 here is CSVLGGVPGASYEQYF. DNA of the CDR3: TGCAGCGTTCTGGGGGGGGTCCCGGGAGCGTCCTACGAGCAGTACTTC.

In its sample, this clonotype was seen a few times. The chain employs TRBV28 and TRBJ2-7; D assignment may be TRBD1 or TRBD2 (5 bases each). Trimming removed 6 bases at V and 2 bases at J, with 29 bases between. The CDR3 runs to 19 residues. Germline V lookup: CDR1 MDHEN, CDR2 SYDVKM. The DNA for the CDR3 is TGTGCCAGCAGCCTCACTCCGGGACCATCATCTCAAGAGCCCTACGAGCAGTACTTC. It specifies CASSLTPGPSSQEPYEQYF.